This paragraph covers one TCR beta chain sequence. Its cognate antigen is unknown. The data were taken from a study of T cell responses to AZD1222 COVID-19 vaccine. Study outcomes and limitations: Following two doses of AZD1222, Spike-specific TCR breadth and depth rose. The number of AZD1222 recipients seropositive at baseline was only 5 to 7.

Generated by immunoSEQ multiplex PCR, the TCRdb table keeps only in-frame clones and is missing some. The sample yields under 150,000 clones, more than 90% seen once. There are 12 residues in the CDR3. Trimming shortened V by 5 bases and J by 0 bases, and 5 bases separated the two germline ends. CDR1 and CDR2 (germline): SGHKS, YYEKEE (reference sequence). The TCR comes from an adult in good health. V gene TRBV5-5 combines with J gene TRBJ1-1, with no clear D. Material: peripheral blood, obtained on day 0 of AZD1222 vaccination. DNA of the CDR3: TGTGCCAGCAGTATTATGAACACTGAAGCTTTCTTT. This translates into CASSIMNTEAFF.